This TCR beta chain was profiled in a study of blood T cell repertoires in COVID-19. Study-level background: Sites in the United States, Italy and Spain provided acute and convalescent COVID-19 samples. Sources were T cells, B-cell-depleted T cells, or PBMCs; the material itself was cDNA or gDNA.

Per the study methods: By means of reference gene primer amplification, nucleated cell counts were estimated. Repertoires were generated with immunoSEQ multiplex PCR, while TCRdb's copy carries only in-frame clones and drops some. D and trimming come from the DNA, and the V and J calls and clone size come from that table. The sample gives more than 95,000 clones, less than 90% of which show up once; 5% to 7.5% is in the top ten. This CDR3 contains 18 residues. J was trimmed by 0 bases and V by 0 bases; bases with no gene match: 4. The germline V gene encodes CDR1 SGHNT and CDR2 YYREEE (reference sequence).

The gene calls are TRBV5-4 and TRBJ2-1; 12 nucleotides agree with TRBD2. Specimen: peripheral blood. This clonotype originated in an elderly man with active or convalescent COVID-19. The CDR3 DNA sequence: TGTGCCAGCAGCTTGGCACTAGCGGGGGGTCGCTCCTACAATGAGCAGTTCTTC. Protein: CASSLALAGGRSYNEQFF.